This TCR beta chain originates from a study of T cell responses to AZD1222 COVID-19 vaccine. Only in-frame clones appear in the TCRdb table, and some are missing; sequencing was by immunoSEQ multiplex PCR. The data contain 190,000 or so clones, about 94% of them singletons. Germline CDR1 and CDR2: KGHSH and LQKENI. This CDR3 has 14 amino acids. Between the trimmed V and J ends, which lost 2 bases and 4 bases, there was a span of 11 bases. The study, taken as a whole, reports: Spike-specific TCR breadth and depth went up after people got two AZD1222 doses. All repertoire sampling was performed exclusively after the peak T cell response. In a largely white British group with more females than males, clonal diversity was possibly underestimated.

Comment on this clone: What it binds is not known.

This TCR was sampled from an adult who received the AZD1222 COVID-19 vaccine. The specimen comprised peripheral blood, sampled 28 days after the second AZD1222 dose. V usage is TRBV18 and J usage is TRBJ1-2; D perhaps matches TRBD1 (5 bases). CDR3 region: CASSPVAGTYGYTF. The CDR3 coding sequence is TGTGCCAGCTCACCAGTGGCAGGGACCTATGGCTACACCTTC.